Presented here are 13 T cell receptor beta chains from one specimen sequenced in a study of T cell responses to AZD1222 COVID-19 vaccine. The assay was immunoSEQ multiplex PCR, and TCRdb's table has in-frame clones only and misses some. The sample records more than 100,000 clones, roughly nine tenths being singletons. The sequencing here drew on peripheral blood, taken on day 0 of AZD1222 vaccination. The receptors come from an adult in good health.

The V call is TRBV11-2, the J call TRBJ2-5; D is uncertain. Germline V gives CDR1 SGHAT, CDR2 FQNNGV. The CDR3 runs 14 residues. V was shortened by 2 bases and J by 5 bases, with 12 bases between the two germline ends. For the CDR3, the DNA is TGTGCCAGCAGCTTAAGAACCTTAGGGGAGACCCAGTACTTC. It specifies CASSLRTLGETQYF.

The V and J genes are TRBV7-2 and TRBJ1-2; D possibly corresponds to TRBD1 (5 bases). The CDR3 is 16 residues long. The germline CDR1 and CDR2 sequences are SGHTA and FQGNSA. Trimming pared 5 bases from V and 1 base from J, leaving 17 bases between. CDR3 coding DNA: TGTGCCAGCAGCACGCGGGGACCAGCTGATAACTATGGCTACACCTTC. Translating it yields CASSTRGPADNYGYTF.

The chain has TRBV29-1 and TRBJ1-1; tentative D call: TRBD1 (6 bases). The CDR3 totals 13 residues. Germline CDR1 SQVTM, CDR2 ANQGSEA. The V and J ends lost 2 bases and 1 base respectively, with 8 bases between them. CDR3 in DNA: TGCAGCGTTGAAAGGGGGGGGAACACTGAAGCTTTCTTT. Encoded protein: CSVERGGNTEAFF.

The CDR3 spells CASSLDGNLYEQYF. CDR3 DNA: TGTGCCAGCAGCTTAGACGGAAACCTCTACGAGCAGTACTTC. The V gene is TRBV7-3, the J gene TRBJ2-7; D uncertain. The CDR3 contains 14 residues. V lost 2 bases, J lost 3 bases, and 11 bases lay in between. Looked up from germline, CDR1 is SGHTA and CDR2 is FQGTGA.

The J gene is TRBJ2-5, the V gene TRBV2; a possible D gene is TRBD1 (6 bases). V lost 6 bases and J 4 bases, leaving 15 bases between the germline ends. Germline V CDR1 and CDR2: SNHLY, FYNNEI. The CDR3 spans 14 residues. The CDR3 is CASREQGTRETQYF. The CDR3 DNA reads TGTGCCAGCAGGGAACAGGGAACCCGAGAGACCCAGTACTTC.

The CDR3: CASSIPGRGFF. DNA for the CDR3: TGTGCCAGTAGCATCCCGGGCCGCGGGTTCTTT. The genes are TRBV19 and TRBJ1-1; D is undetermined. In germline, CDR1 is LNHDA, CDR2 SQIVND (reference sequence). V dropped 6 bases and J dropped 14 bases, with 16 bases sitting between them. CDR3 size: 11 residues.

In its sample, this clone was seen once. The rearrangement joins TRBV2 to TRBJ1-1; D is unresolved. The CDR3 runs 13 residues. V was pared by 6 bases and J by 4 bases, with 12 bases between. The V gene's germline CDR1 is SNHLY and CDR2 FYNNEI. The CDR3 region has the DNA TGTGCCAGCAGGATAGAGGAGGGCACTGAAGCTTTCTTT. Its translation: CASRIEEGTEAFF.

The rearrangement uses TRBV29-1 and TRBJ1-5; D might be TRBD1 (5 bases). Trimming took 4 bases from V and 4 from J, leaving 14 bases between them. CDR3 length: 14 amino acids. Germline CDR1 and CDR2: SQVTM and ANQGSEA. CDR3 sequence: CSVASGPENQPQHF. In nucleotides, the CDR3 is TGCAGCGTTGCATCGGGGCCGGAAAATCAGCCCCAGCATTTT.

The V and J genes are TRBV15 and TRBJ1-6; weak D call: TRBD1 (6 bases). V was trimmed by 0 bases and J by 6 bases, leaving 21 bases between them. The CDR3 sequence is 19 residues long. Germline assignment: CDR1 LNHNV and CDR2 YYDKDF (reference sequence). The CDR3 DNA is TGTGCCACCAGCAGAGATAGAGGGGGGGGAAGCCTAAGTAATTCACCCCTCCACTTT. This gives the protein CATSRDRGGGSLSNSPLHF.

J is TRBJ2-2 and V is TRBV24-1; possible D gene TRBD1, 5 bases. CDR1 and CDR2 (germline): KGHDR, SFDVKD. The CDR3 is 14 amino acids. The V end was cut by 7 bases, the J end by 3 bases, with 11 bases between. CDR3 sequence: CATSQDSYTGELFF. The CDR3 DNA reads TGTGCCACCAGCCAAGACAGCTACACCGGGGAGCTGTTTTTT.

The chain couples TRBV5-1 to TRBJ1-4, with D possibly TRBD1 on 5 matching bases. V was shortened by 4 bases and J by 6 bases, with 16 bases between the two germline ends. The CDR3 runs 15 residues. Germline V CDR1 and CDR2: SGHRS, YFSETQ. CDR3 residues: CASSLRDVGDEKLFF. The DNA of the CDR3 is TGCGCCAGCAGCCTACGGGACGTAGGAGATGAAAAACTGTTTTTT.

The chain's CDR3 is CASLSLRLLGQPQHF. As DNA, the CDR3 is TGTGCCAGTCTCTCCCTGCGGTTGTTGGGACAGCCCCAGCATTTT. The chain employs TRBV19 and TRBJ1-5; D unclear. The germline V gene encodes CDR1 LNHDA and CDR2 SQIVND (reference sequence). CDR3 size: 15 residues. The V end lost 8 bases, the J end lost 7 bases, and 21 bases lay between the germline ends.

The chain recombines TRBV5-1 with TRBJ1-2; D remains ambiguous. The CDR3 is made up of 14 amino acids. V shed 0 bases and J shed 4 bases, with 10 bases lying between them. Germline CDR1 reads SGHRS; CDR2 reads YFSETQ. The CDR3 region has the DNA TGCGCCAGCAGCTTGGAAACGGGAAGCTATGGCTACACCTTC. It codes for CASSLETGSYGYTF.